Below are 12 T cell receptor beta chains sequenced from a single sample in a study of cytomegalovirus exposure and HLA in healthy donors. PCR employed 60 Vbeta and 13 Jbeta primers. Some clones are missing from TCRdb's copy, which holds only in-frame ones; the method was immunoSEQ multiplex PCR. The data hold some 130,000 clones, with around three quarters observed a single time. Material: PBMCs. The receptors stem from a man aged 18-30 years in good health and CMV-seronegative.

The V gene is TRBV11-2, the J gene TRBJ2-7; TRBD2 matches 8 bases. The J segment lost 5 bases and the V segment lost 4 bases, leaving 13 bases of the junction unmatched. Per the germline V gene, CDR1 is SGHAT and CDR2 is FQNNGV. This CDR3 has 16 amino acids. Here the CDR3 reads CASSSLETGGPHEQYV. CDR3 coding DNA: TGTGCCAGCAGCTCACTAGAGACGGGAGGGCCCCACGAGCAGTACGTC.

This chain joins TRBV6-5 and TRBJ2-1; no reliable D call. Trimming pared 8 bases from V and 8 bases from J, leaving 16 bases between. CDR3 length equals 13 residues. CDR1 MNHEY and CDR2 SVGAGI come from the germline V gene. The CDR3 DNA is TGTGCCAGCCAACTCCTGGCCGGAGATGAGCAGTTCTTC. It translates to CASQLLAGDEQFF.

This clone was found once. This sequence joins TRBV9 and TRBJ2-1; TRBD2 agrees at 8 bases. Trimming at V came to 2 bases and at J to 6 bases, leaving 7 bases not matched to a gene. In germline, CDR1 is SGDLS, CDR2 YYNGEE. The CDR3 is 15 residues long. This chain's CDR3 is CASSVGGGSSNEQFF. In nucleotides, the CDR3 is TGTGCCAGCAGCGTCGGGGGGGGGAGTTCCAATGAGCAGTTCTTC.

The V gene is TRBV18, the J gene TRBJ1-1; D is unclear. Trimming shortened V by 4 bases and J by 0 bases, and 9 bases separated the two germline ends. Germline CDR1 is KGHSH and CDR2 is LQKENI. This CDR3 is 14 amino acids long. The CDR3 loop reads CASSLGQLNTEAFF. The CDR3 DNA reads as TGTGCCAGCTCACTTGGGCAGCTGAACACTGAAGCTTTCTTT.

The chain joins TRBV7-2 to TRBJ2-1, with D possibly TRBD2 on 6 matching bases. This CDR3 has 18 residues. Trimming took off 0 bases at V and 5 bases at J, with 20 bases between the two ends. The V gene's germline CDR1 is SGHTA and CDR2 FQGNSA. CDR3 in amino acids: CASSLAWRGRKVHNEQFF. The CDR3 nucleotides are TGTGCCAGCAGCTTAGCTTGGCGGGGAAGGAAAGTCCACAATGAGCAGTTCTTC.

This chain uses TRBV4-3 with TRBJ2-1, with 8 bases matching TRBD2. Germline V gives CDR1 LGHNA, CDR2 YSLEER. V was clipped by 1 base and J by 6 bases; unmatched bases: 5. The CDR3 is 15 residues long. The CDR3: CASSQVTGGTNEQFF. In DNA, the CDR3 is TGCGCCAGCAGCCAAGTAACGGGAGGGACCAATGAGCAGTTCTTC.

This sequence joins TRBV6-5 and TRBJ2-5; the match to TRBD2 covers 7 bases. The CDR3 is 14 amino acids. Germline V lookup: CDR1 MNHEY, CDR2 SVGAGI. Trimming removed 5 bases from V and 1 base from J; junction bases left unmatched: 4. The CDR3 loop reads CASSTPSGQETQYF. The CDR3 nucleotides are TGTGCCAGCAGTACGCCTAGCGGCCAAGAGACCCAGTACTTC.

The rearrangement uses TRBV28 and TRBJ1-6, with D possibly TRBD1 on 5 matching bases. The germline V and J ends were trimmed by 6 bases and 7 bases, with 13 bases remaining between them. CDR1 and CDR2 (germline): MDHEN, SYDVKM. The CDR3 has 14 amino acids. The CDR3 loop reads CASSGGFWNSPLHF. For the CDR3, the DNA is TGTGCCAGCAGCGGGGGATTTTGGAATTCACCCCTCCACTTT.

The chain uses TRBV28 and TRBJ1-2, with D uncertain. The germline V gene has CDR1 MDHEN and CDR2 SYDVKM. CDR3 size: 16 residues. Trimming shortened V by 5 bases and J by 5 bases, and 21 bases separated the two germline ends. The CDR3 DNA is TGTGCCAGCAGTCGCATAGGGCAGGACTATCTATATGGCTACACCTTC. Residues: CASSRIGQDYLYGYTF.

The J gene is TRBJ2-3, the V gene TRBV19; 7 bases align to TRBD1. CDR3 length: 14 residues. V shed 5 bases, J shed 5 bases, and the junction held 7 bases outside the gene matches. Looked up from germline, CDR1 is LNHDA and CDR2 is SQIVND (reference sequence). The CDR3, as DNA: TGTGCCAGTAGTCCCCGACAGGGTAAAGATACGCAGTATTTT. This sequence encodes CASSPRQGKDTQYF.

This clone was seen once. This chain uses TRBV9 with TRBJ2-1, with D perhaps matching TRBD2 (6 bases). CDR1 SGDLS and CDR2 YYNGEE come from the germline V gene. The CDR3 extends over 14 amino acids. V shed 3 bases and J shed 6 bases, with 13 bases lying between them. CDR3 nucleotides: TGTGCCAGCAGCGCTGCCTCCGGGAGCAATGAGCAGTTCTTC. The encoded protein is CASSAASGSNEQFF.

The sample holds a few counts of this clone. CDR3 in amino acids: CASRADKMNTEAFF. CDR3 bases: TGTGCCAGCAGGGCAGATAAAATGAACACTGAAGCTTTCTTT. The chain joins TRBV6-5 to TRBJ1-1; no clear D gene. CDR1 and CDR2 (germline): MNHEY, SVGAGI. CDR3 length: 14 residues. Trimming took 6 bases from V and 0 from J, leaving 11 bases between them.